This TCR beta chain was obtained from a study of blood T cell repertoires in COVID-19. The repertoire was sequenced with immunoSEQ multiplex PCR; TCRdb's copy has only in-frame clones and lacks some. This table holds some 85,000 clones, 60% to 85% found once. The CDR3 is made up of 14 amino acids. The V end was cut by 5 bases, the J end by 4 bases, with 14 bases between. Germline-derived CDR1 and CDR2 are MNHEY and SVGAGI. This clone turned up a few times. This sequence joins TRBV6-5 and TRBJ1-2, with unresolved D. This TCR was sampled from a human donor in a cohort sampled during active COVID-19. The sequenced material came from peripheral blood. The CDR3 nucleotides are TGTGCCAGCAGTCCGCTGGGCCATGGCTATGGCTACACCTTC. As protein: CASSPLGHGYGYTF.